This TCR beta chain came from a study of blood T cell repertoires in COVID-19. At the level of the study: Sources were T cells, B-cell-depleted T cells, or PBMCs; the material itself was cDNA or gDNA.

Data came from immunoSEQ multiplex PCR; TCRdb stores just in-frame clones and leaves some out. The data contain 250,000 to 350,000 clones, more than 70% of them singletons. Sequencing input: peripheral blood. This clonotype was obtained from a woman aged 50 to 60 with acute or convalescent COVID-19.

DNA of the CDR3: TGCGCCAGCAGCTTGGCCCTACAGGGGGCCACCGGGGAGCTGTTTTTT. Translated, it gives CASSLALQGATGELFF. The V gene is TRBV5-1, the J gene TRBJ2-2, with 9 bases aligning to TRBD1. Germline loops: CDR1 SGHRS, CDR2 YFSETQ. Unmatched junction bases numbered 4, after V lost 0 bases and J lost 4 bases. This CDR3 has 16 amino acids.